This T cell receptor (beta chain) was profiled in a study of OX40 agonist ivuxolimab in advanced cancers. The overall study: It was ivuxolimab, an agonistic anti-OX40 (CD134) antibody, that patients were treated with.

The table came from immunoSEQ multiplex PCR; TCRdb's copy has only in-frame clones and leaves some out. Of 45,000 to 65,000 clones listed, over 75% are singletons. CDR1 and CDR2 from the germline V gene are SGDLS and YYNGEE. V was trimmed by 3 bases and J by 0 bases, leaving 9 bases between them. The CDR3 spans 14 residues. This receptor was obtained from an adult with an advanced solid tumor such as melanoma, head and neck, liver or kidney cancer. The chain joins TRBV9 to TRBJ1-1; the D gene is possibly TRBD1 (6 bases). The material was CD4+ or CD8+ T cells sorted from blood, obtained in a trial of the OX40 agonist ivuxolimab. CDR3 region: CASSAGQLNTEAFF. CDR3 DNA: TGTGCCAGCAGCGCCGGACAGTTGAACACTGAAGCTTTCTTT.